These 25 T cell receptor beta chains were all obtained from the same sample, sequenced in a study of blood T cell repertoires in COVID-19. Some clones are missing from TCRdb's copy, which holds only in-frame ones; the method was immunoSEQ multiplex PCR. The sample carries about 240,000 clones, around nine tenths recorded once. The sequencing input was PBMCs or T cells enriched from blood (not recorded which). The receptors were gathered from a woman aged 25 to 39 who had recovered from COVID-19.

CDR3 nucleotide sequence: TGCAGCGTCGAGGGACTAGCGGGAGGATACTACGAGCAGTACTTC. Encoded protein: CSVEGLAGGYYEQYF. This chain connects TRBV29-1 to TRBJ2-7, with 15 bases matching TRBD2. Germline V lookup: CDR1 SQVTM, CDR2 ANQGSEA. After removal of 6 bases from V and 3 bases from J, the junction contained 6 bases not matched to a gene. This CDR3 is built from 15 residues.

The chain joins TRBV6-5 to TRBJ2-3, with D possibly TRBD2 on 6 matching bases. The V end was cut by 7 bases, the J end by 6 bases, with 8 bases between. From germline, CDR1 is MNHEY and CDR2 SVGAGI. The CDR3 consists of 11 residues. As DNA, the CDR3 is TGTGCCAGCACGGGGGTGGATACGCAGTATTTT. It encodes CASTGVDTQYF.

The CDR3 loop is CASSSPDRPAYLFF. CDR3 DNA: TGTGCCAGCAGTTCCCCGGACAGGCCGGCCTATCTGTTTTTT. The chain recombines TRBV27 with TRBJ1-4; TRBD1 matches 7 bases. The germline V gene has CDR1 MNHEY and CDR2 SMNVEV (reference sequence). The CDR3 totals 14 residues. V trimming: 4 bases; J trimming: 14 bases; junction bases outside the gene matches: 13.

This chain joins TRBV4-1 and TRBJ2-5; 9 bases agree with TRBD2. The CDR3 covers 19 residues. CDR1 and CDR2 (germline): MGHRA, YSYEKL. The junction had 13 bases not matched to a gene; V was cut back by 0 bases and J by 2 bases. The CDR3 DNA reads TGCGCCAGCAGCCAAGATCCCCACGGCGGGGGGGCAAGGCAAGAGACCCAGTACTTC. This translates into CASSQDPHGGGARQETQYF.

The V call is TRBV6-5, the J call TRBJ2-1; possible D gene TRBD1, 5 bases. Trimming took 2 bases from V and 13 from J, leaving 21 bases between them. The germline V gene has CDR1 MNHEY and CDR2 SVGAGI. The CDR3 sequence is 15 residues long. The CDR3 loop is CASSYLLTGQGNQFF. In nucleotides, the CDR3 is TGTGCCAGCAGTTACCTTTTGACTGGTCAGGGTAACCAGTTCTTC.

This clone appeared a single time. The CDR3 DNA follows: TGTGCCAGCAGCTATAGGACAGGGTGGTCCTACGAGCAGTACTTC. The encoded protein is CASSYRTGWSYEQYF. This chain links TRBV5-6 with TRBJ2-7; 8 nucleotides agree with TRBD1. Looked up from germline, CDR1 is SGHDT and CDR2 is YYEEEE. Losses at the gene ends were 3 bases for V and 1 base for J; bases not matched to a gene: 6. The CDR3 loop spans 15 amino acids.

The V call is TRBV28, the J call TRBJ2-3; 8 bases fit TRBD2. Trimming took 4 bases from V and 2 from J; bases not matched to a gene: 5. Germline V CDR1 and CDR2: MDHEN, SYDVKM. This CDR3 is built from 15 residues. The CDR3 region is CASSSDGRVTDTQYF. CDR3 DNA: TGTGCCAGCAGTTCTGACGGGAGGGTCACAGATACGCAGTATTTT.

Remarks on this clone: The missing conserved phenylalanine or tryptophan at the end of this CDR3 makes a read error likely. No DNA is shown, since the ends of the CDR3 on it are uncertain; the CDR3 is the one TCRdb lists. This chain joins TRBV28 and TRBJ1-2; TRBD1 is the table's D call, not checked against the DNA. Looked up from germline, CDR1 is MDHEN and CDR2 is SYDVKM. The length of the CDR3 is 13 amino acids, counting both ends. CDR3 region: CASSQSRDRPLSG.

The chain has TRBV30 and TRBJ2-1; perhaps TRBD2 as D (6 bases). Germline CDR1 reads GTSNPN; CDR2 reads SVGIG (reference sequence). The CDR3 has 12 residues. The ends were cut back, 3 bases at V and 9 bases at J, with 12 bases in the middle. The CDR3 DNA sequence: TGTGCCTGGAGAGCGGGCGAACGTGAGCAGTTCTTC. Translating it yields CAWRAGEREQFF.

The chain combines TRBV27 with TRBJ1-1; 8 bases are shared with TRBD1. The V gene's germline CDR1 is MNHEY and CDR2 SMNVEV (reference sequence). Trimming took 5 bases from V and 5 from J; bases not matched to a gene: 7. CDR3 length: 14 amino acids. The CDR3, as DNA: TGTGCCAGCAGTCCAGGACAGGGTCATACTGAAGCTTTCTTT. Translating it yields CASSPGQGHTEAFF.

The table lists this clone with a few counts. The chain has TRBV5-4 and TRBJ2-1; possibly TRBD1 for D (6 bases). Germline assignment: CDR1 SGHNT and CDR2 YYREEE (reference sequence). This CDR3 has 18 amino acids. V was pared by 0 bases and J by 0 bases, with 16 bases between. The CDR3 region is CASSLAPRTVSSYNEQFF. The DNA for the CDR3 is TGTGCCAGCAGCTTGGCCCCCCGGACAGTCAGCTCCTACAATGAGCAGTTCTTC.

The V call is TRBV27, the J call TRBJ2-7; perhaps TRBD2 as D (6 bases). Germline V CDR1 and CDR2: MNHEY, SMNVEV (reference sequence). This CDR3 region has 14 residues. V lost 5 bases to trimming and J lost 2 bases, with 13 bases between them. The CDR3 nucleotides are TGTGCCAGCAGTCCCGGAGGAGGGGCCTACGAGCAGTACTTC. It specifies CASSPGGGAYEQYF.

This clone appeared once. The J gene is TRBJ1-1, the V gene TRBV7-9, with TRBD1 identical over 12 bases. V shed 5 bases, J shed 5 bases, and the junction held 12 bases outside the gene matches. Germline V gene lookup returns CDR1 SEHNR and CDR2 FQNEAQ (reference sequence). There are 17 residues in the CDR3. CDR3 in amino acids: CASSPTGQGALRTEAFF. The CDR3 coding sequence is TGTGCCAGCAGCCCTACGGGACAGGGGGCTCTAAGGACTGAAGCTTTCTTT.

The chain has TRBV3-1 (or the pseudogene TRBV3-2) and TRBJ1-4, with D perhaps TRBD1 (5 bases). Germline lookup yields CDR1 LGHDT and CDR2 YNNKEL (reference sequence). This CDR3 has 14 residues. V was cut by 1 base and J by 7 bases, with 10 bases left in between. The CDR3 DNA reads as TGTGCCAGCAGCCAAGCGGCAGGGCCTGAAAAACTGTTTTTT. It is translated as CASSQAAGPEKLFF.

The rearrangement joins TRBV7-2 to TRBJ2-3; a possible D gene is TRBD1 (6 bases). CDR1 is SGHTA, CDR2 FQGNSA, per germline. V shed 5 bases and J shed 3 bases, with 9 bases lying between them. The CDR3 totals 13 residues. CDR3 amino acids: CASSSTGTDTQYF. In nucleotides, the CDR3 is TGTGCCAGCAGCAGTACAGGGACAGATACGCAGTATTTT.

The chain recombines TRBV19 with TRBJ1-5; 10 bases are shared with TRBD1. Germline-derived CDR1 and CDR2 are LNHDA and SQIVND (reference sequence). V lost 5 bases and J lost 4; bases outside the gene matches: 2. The CDR3 runs to 14 residues. For the CDR3, the DNA is TGTGCCAGTAGTCGGACAGGGGGAAATCAGCCCCAGCATTTT. It codes for CASSRTGGNQPQHF.

The chain links TRBV25-1 to TRBJ1-3; 10 positions match TRBD1. From germline, CDR1 is MGHDK and CDR2 SYGVNS. The CDR3 contains 17 residues. The junction had 10 bases not matched to a gene; V was cut back by 5 bases and J by 3 bases. Written as DNA, the CDR3 is TGTGCCAGCAGTAGGAAGACAGGGGGCGCAAGTGGAAACACCATATATTTT. Its protein is CASSRKTGGASGNTIYF.

The chain combines TRBV7-2 with TRBJ2-2, with TRBD1 matching 7 bases. The CDR3 totals 15 residues. With V trimmed by 1 base and J by 7 bases, 6 bases remained unmatched. The germline gives CDR1 SGHTA, CDR2 FQGNSA. The CDR3: CASSLGATGHGELFF. The CDR3 nucleotides are TGTGCCAGCAGCTTAGGGGCGACAGGGCACGGGGAGCTGTTTTTT.

The genes are TRBV27 and TRBJ2-7; 10 bases align to TRBD1. The trim removed 5 bases at V and 2 bases at J, leaving 6 bases unmatched. Germline lookup yields CDR1 MNHEY and CDR2 SMNVEV (reference sequence). The CDR3 is 15 residues long. The CDR3 spells CASSPRQGAPYEQYF. The CDR3 DNA sequence: TGTGCCAGCAGTCCCCGACAGGGGGCCCCCTACGAGCAGTACTTC.

This clone was seen only once. The chain couples TRBV7-9 to TRBJ2-2, with TRBD1 as a possible D gene (6 bases). There are 16 residues in the CDR3. From germline, CDR1 is SEHNR and CDR2 FQNEAQ (reference sequence). V was trimmed by 1 base and J by 1 base, leaving 10 bases between them. The CDR3: CASSLVTGGNTGELFF. The CDR3 nucleotides are TGTGCCAGCAGCTTAGTGACAGGAGGGAACACCGGGGAGCTGTTTTTT.

The V call is TRBV19, the J call TRBJ1-2; 11 nucleotides match TRBD1. Trimming removed 5 bases from V and 3 bases from J; junction bases left unmatched: 8. This CDR3 comprises 16 residues. Germline V gene lookup returns CDR1 LNHDA and CDR2 SQIVND (reference sequence). The CDR3: CASSAGTGGSHYGYTF. The CDR3 DNA sequence: TGTGCCAGTAGTGCCGGGACAGGGGGTTCTCACTATGGCTACACCTTC.

Only one count was recorded for this clone. The chain uses TRBV5-1 and TRBJ2-2; 8 nucleotides match TRBD1. The trim removed 4 bases at V and 8 bases at J, leaving 13 bases unmatched. The CDR3 length is 16 residues. The V gene's germline CDR1 is SGHRS and CDR2 YFSETQ. In nucleotides, the CDR3 is TGCGCCAGCAGCCCTCTGGGCCAGGGGGCGTCTGGGGAGCTGTTTTTT. The encoded protein is CASSPLGQGASGELFF.

This chain uses TRBV7-3 with TRBJ2-3; 8 nucleotides agree with TRBD2. The trim removed 2 bases at V and 4 bases at J, leaving 8 bases unmatched. The CDR3 runs 16 residues. Per germline, CDR1 SGHTA and CDR2 FQGTGA. The CDR3 DNA reads TGTGCCAGCAGCTTATCGGCCCCGGGAGGGTCAGATACGCAGTATTTT. Its protein product is CASSLSAPGGSDTQYF.

This clone was counted a few times. The chain carries TRBV5-5 and TRBJ1-5; 8 nucleotides match TRBD1. The trim removed 1 base at V and 1 base at J, leaving 1 base unmatched. Germline CDR1 and CDR2: SGHKS and YYEKEE (reference sequence). CDR3 size: 15 residues. The CDR3 bases are TGTGCCAGCAGCTTGTACAGGGGGAGCAATCAGCCCCAGCATTTT. It encodes CASSLYRGSNQPQHF.

Notes on this clone: The same CDR3 is also encoded by other DNA sequences in this sample. The V call is TRBV10-1, the J call TRBJ2-7, with D perhaps TRBD2 (5 bases). CDR1 WNHNN and CDR2 SYGVQD come from the germline V gene (reference sequence). The CDR3 has 21 residues. Trimming pared 3 bases from V and 3 bases from J, leaving 33 bases between. The CDR3 coding sequence is TGCGCCAGCAGTGAAACGACGGGCGCCGTCGAACTAGTTCCCGGCCGCTACGAGCAGTACTTC. This gives the protein CASSETTGAVELVPGRYEQYF.